These T cell receptor beta chains were read from a single sample in a study of brain T cells in children with intractable seizures. Sequenced by immunoSEQ multiplex PCR; TCRdb stores in-frame clones only, minus some. The sample yields 300,000 to 400,000 clones, roughly 93% seen once. The sample was peripheral blood, taken 5 to 6 months after surgery. The receptors stem from a boy less than two years old with tuberous sclerosis and intractable seizures. Both conserved end residues are part of each CDR3. D genes are given only for firm matches. Size is omitted from some rows. Given values are once, few, many or a class for expanded clones.

V gene	D gene	clone size	J gene	CDR3 protein	CDR3 DNA
TRBV30	TRBD1	-	TRBJ1-6	CAWTGTGASPLHF	TGTGCCTGGACAGGGACAGGGGCTTCACCCCTCCACTTT
TRBV30	TRBD1	-	TRBJ1-2	CAWDRAYGYTF	TGTGCCTGGGACAGGGCGTATGGCTACACCTTC
TRBV5-6	-	-	TRBJ2-3	CASSFGTDTQYF	TGTGCCAGCAGCTTTGGGACAGATACGCAGTATTTT
TRBV29-1	TRBD1	-	TRBJ1-2	CSVESRDRGSGYTF	TGCAGCGTTGAATCCCGGGACAGGGGGTCTGGCTACACCTTC
TRBV19	TRBD2	-	TRBJ2-1	CASSDPGTSGMEQFF	TGTGCCAGTAGTGACCCCGGGACTAGCGGGATGGAGCAGTTCTTC
TRBV7-9	TRBD2	-	TRBJ2-3	CASSGWTSGALTDTQYF	TGTGCCAGCAGCGGTTGGACTAGCGGGGCCCTCACAGATACGCAGTATTTT
TRBV9	-	-	TRBJ2-7	CASSVGGTNFEQYF	TGTGCCAGCAGCGTAGGGGGAACTAATTTCGAGCAGTACTTC
TRBV7-6	-	-	TRBJ2-3	CASSSDPGGTDTQYF	TGTGCCAGCAGTTCGGACCCGGGTGGTACAGATACGCAGTATTTT
TRBV10-3	-	-	TRBJ1-2	CAISESRADNYGYTF	TGTGCCATCAGTGAGTCAAGGGCAGACAACTATGGCTACACCTTC
TRBV27	-	-	TRBJ2-7	CASSLGSFYEQYF	TGTGCCAGCAGTTTAGGTAGTTTCTACGAGCAGTACTTC
TRBV6-5	TRBD2	-	TRBJ2-3	CASRGLASTDTQYF	TGTGCCAGCAGAGGACTAGCTAGCACAGATACGCAGTATTTT
TRBV11-2	-	once	TRBJ2-7	CASSVTREIYYEQYF	TGTGCCAGCAGCGTTACCAGGGAAATCTACTACGAGCAGTACTTC
TRBV24-1	-	-	TRBJ2-1	CATSDPPLDNEQFF	TGTGCCACCAGTGATCCCCCGTTAGACAATGAGCAGTTCTTC
TRBV6-5	TRBD2	-	TRBJ2-3	CASRGTRPTDTQYF	TGTGCCAGCAGGGGGACTAGGCCTACAGATACGCAGTATTTT
TRBV27	-	-	TRBJ2-7	CASSLSRGREQYF	TGTGCCAGCAGTTTATCAAGGGGTAGGGAGCAGTACTTC
TRBV4-2	-	-	TRBJ1-1	CASSQVRGRGLGEAFF	TGTGCCAGCAGCCAGGTGCGAGGGAGGGGCCTGGGTGAAGCTTTCTTT
TRBV6-5	TRBD1	-	TRBJ1-1	CASSSTGQGDTEAFF	TGTGCCAGCAGTTCGACTGGACAGGGGGATACTGAAGCTTTCTTT
TRBV6-1	TRBD1	-	TRBJ1-2	CASSEAQGATRYTF	TGTGCCAGCAGTGAAGCCCAGGGGGCGACGCGCTACACCTTC
TRBV7-6	-	-	TRBJ2-7	CASSTGDVAYEQYF	TGTGCCAGCAGCACGGGGGACGTGGCCTACGAGCAGTACTTC
TRBV15	-	-	TRBJ1-5	CATSRERQWGNQPQHF	TGTGCCACCAGCAGAGAGCGGCAGTGGGGCAATCAGCCCCAGCATTTT
TRBV28	-	-	TRBJ2-7	CASSLSSYEQYF	TGTGCCAGCAGTTTATCGTCCTACGAGCAGTACTTC
TRBV6-5	TRBD2	-	TRBJ2-5	CASSSLAGAPGTQYF	TGTGCCAGCAGTTCATTAGCGGGAGCGCCGGGGACCCAGTACTTC
TRBV5-8	-	few	TRBJ1-5	CASSFGVNSNQPQHF	TGTGCCAGCAGCTTCGGGGTTAATAGCAATCAGCCCCAGCATTTT
TRBV23-1	-	-	TRBJ2-5	CASSPPELDGAEAQYF	TGCGCCAGCAGTCCCCCGGAGTTGGACGGAGCGGAGGCCCAGTACTTC
TRBV19	TRBD1	once	TRBJ2-6	CASSIPDRSSGANVLTF	TGTGCCAGTAGTATCCCGGACAGGAGCTCTGGGGCCAACGTCCTGACTTTC
TRBV5-4	-	-	TRBJ1-5	CASSHDYSNQPQHF	TGTGCCAGCAGCCATGATTATAGCAATCAGCCCCAGCATTTT
TRBV4-1	TRBD1	-	TRBJ2-5	CASSQVGADREETQYF	TGCGCCAGCAGCCAAGTTGGGGCAGACAGGGAAGAGACCCAGTACTTC
TRBV5-1	TRBD2	-	TRBJ2-5	CASSLDGGEETQYF	TGCGCCAGCAGCTTGGACGGGGGGGAAGAGACCCAGTACTTC
TRBV6-2/TRBV6-3	TRBD1	-	TRBJ2-7	CASSYWDRGSYEQYF	TGTGCCAGCAGTTACTGGGACAGGGGGTCATACGAGCAGTACTTC
TRBV5-5	TRBD2	-	TRBJ2-2	CASSLWTSSGELFF	TGTGCCAGCAGCTTGTGGACTAGCTCCGGGGAGCTGTTTTTT
TRBV27	TRBD2	-	TRBJ2-7	CASSLSLAGQYEQYF	TGTGCCAGCAGCCTGAGCCTAGCGGGACAGTACGAGCAGTACTTC
TRBV14	-	-	TRBJ1-1	CASSQVGRGAITEAFF	TGTGCCAGCAGCCAAGTCGGGCGGGGGGCTATCACTGAAGCTTTCTTT
TRBV5-4	-	-	TRBJ1-6	CASSLEADYNSPLHF	TGTGCCAGCAGCTTGGAGGCCGACTATAATTCACCCCTCCACTTT
TRBV30	-	-	TRBJ1-2	CAWNNNYGYTF	TGTGCCTGGAACAATAACTATGGCTACACCTTC
TRBV30	TRBD1	-	TRBJ2-1	CAWSVDRVGSNEQFF	TGTGCCTGGAGTGTGGACAGGGTAGGGAGCAATGAGCAGTTCTTC
TRBV6-1	-	-	TRBJ1-1	CASSEPLGALMNTEAFF	TGTGCCAGCAGTGAGCCCCTGGGAGCGCTCATGAACACTGAAGCTTTCTTT
TRBV3-1/TRBV3-2	TRBD1	-	TRBJ2-1	CASSQARDRYSYNEQFF	TGTGCCAGCAGCCAGGCCCGGGACAGGTACTCCTACAATGAGCAGTTCTTC
TRBV5-1	-	-	TRBJ1-5	CASSFYEPPQHF	TGCGCCAGCAGCTTCTACGAGCCGCCCCAGCATTTT
TRBV9	-	-	TRBJ2-1	CASSVVWLPGVYNEQFF	TGTGCCAGCAGCGTAGTGTGGCTTCCAGGGGTTTACAATGAGCAGTTCTTC
TRBV10-3	TRBD1	-	TRBJ1-1	CAISEPRTGNTEAFF	TGTGCCATCAGTGAGCCCCGGACAGGGAACACTGAAGCTTTCTTT
TRBV5-6	-	-	TRBJ1-2	CASSGTGTENYGYTF	TGTGCCAGCAGCGGAACCGGGACGGAAAACTATGGCTACACCTTC
TRBV6-6	TRBD1	-	TRBJ1-5	CASSYSPGGGQPQHF	TGTGCCAGCAGTTACTCCCCAGGGGGCGGGCAGCCCCAGCATTTT
TRBV9	-	few	TRBJ1-1	CASSVRDTEAFF	TGTGCCAGCAGCGTACGAGACACTGAAGCTTTCTTT
TRBV6-6	-	-	TRBJ2-1	CASSYGEYNEQFF	TGTGCCAGCAGTTACGGGGAGTACAATGAGCAGTTCTTC
TRBV14	TRBD2	-	TRBJ2-7	CASSQVGRNMEQYF	TGTGCCAGCAGCCAAGTCGGGAGGAACATGGAGCAGTACTTC
TRBV13	-	-	TRBJ2-2	CASSLRGPVPGELFF	TGTGCCAGCAGCTTGCGAGGGCCCGTTCCCGGGGAGCTGTTTTTT
TRBV5-6	TRBD1	-	TRBJ2-2	CASGTGLGVGELFF	TGTGCCAGCGGGACAGGGCTCGGGGTCGGGGAGCTGTTTTTT
TRBV2	TRBD1	-	TRBJ1-2	CASSTDRVGGYTF	TGTGCCAGCAGTACCGACAGGGTAGGCGGCTACACCTTC
TRBV28	-	-	TRBJ1-2	CASRGTEYGYTF	TGTGCCAGCAGGGGGACCGAGTATGGCTACACCTTC
TRBV2	TRBD2	-	TRBJ2-2	CASTDRLARRSIISGELFF	TGTGCCAGCACGGACCGACTAGCGAGACGAAGTATTATCTCCGGGGAGCTGTTTTTT
TRBV5-8	TRBD2	-	TRBJ2-7	CASSLGLVKSSYEQYF	TGTGCCAGCAGCTTAGGACTAGTGAAAAGCTCCTACGAGCAGTACTTC